Listed below are T cell receptor beta chains from one sample, sequenced in a study of blood T cell repertoires in COVID-19. Generated by immunoSEQ multiplex PCR, the TCRdb table keeps only in-frame clones and is missing some. Of 130,000 or so clones in the sample, roughly 89% were seen once. Source material: peripheral blood. These TCRs come from a man in his sixties with COVID-19, enrolled during active disease. CDR3s include the opening cysteine and the closing phenylalanine or tryptophan. Fields, in order: J gene, V gene, D gene, clone size, CDR3 DNA, CDR3 protein. The D gene is left open where the match is weak. The size entry is marked missing in some rows and otherwise reads once, few, many or a size class.

TRBJ2-2 TRBV11-1 TRBD1 - TGTGCCAGCAGCCCCGACAGGGTAGTGGCCGGGGAGCTGTTTTTT CASSPDRVVAGELFF
TRBJ2-7 TRBV10-2 TRBD2 - TGCGCCAGCAGTAGGGGGACTAGCGGGGGGGCCTACGAGCAGTACTTC CASSRGTSGGAYEQYF
TRBJ1-5 TRBV18 - - TGTGCCAGCTCACCAGACCGTGGAAAACCTGGGGCGACCAATCAGCCCCAGCATTTT CASSPDRGKPGATNQPQHF
TRBJ1-1 TRBV5-1 - - TGCGCCAGCAAATTATCGGTGAACACTGAAGCTTTCTTT CASKLSVNTEAFF
TRBJ2-1 TRBV19 TRBD1 - TGTGCCAGGCTCGGGACAGCCAAGCAGTTCTTC CARLGTAKQFF
TRBJ2-7 TRBV7-9 TRBD2 once TGTGCCAGCAGCTTTTCCCTAGCGGACACCTACGAGCAGTACTTC CASSFSLADTYEQYF
TRBJ1-6 TRBV7-8 TRBD1 few TGTGCCAGCAGCTTAACGCCGGGACAGAGCTCCTATAATTCACCCCTCCACTTT CASSLTPGQSSYNSPLHF
TRBJ1-3 TRBV7-2 TRBD1 - TGTGCCAGCAGCTCTTGGACAGGGCCTGGAAACACCATATATTTT CASSSWTGPGNTIYF
TRBJ2-7 TRBV5-6 - once TGTGCCAGCAGCTTGGCAGGGAAGGGCTACGAGCAGTACTTC CASSLAGKGYEQYF
TRBJ2-3 TRBV11-2 TRBD2 - TGTGCCAGCAGCTTGGGGGGGGAGGGCAGGCCGAGCACAGATACGCAGTATTTT CASSLGGEGRPSTDTQYF
TRBJ1-5 TRBV6-5 - once TGTGCCAGCAGTAACTTAGGACAGCTCAATCAGCCCCAGCATTTT CASSNLGQLNQPQHF
TRBJ1-1 TRBV4-3 TRBD1 - TGCGCCAGCAGAGAGTGGGACAGTTGGATGACTGAAGCTTTCTTT CASREWDSWMTEAFF
TRBJ1-2 TRBV4-3 TRBD1 - TGCGCCAGCAGCCAAGGCGCAGGGGGTGGCTATGGCTACACCTTC CASSQGAGGGYGYTF
TRBJ1-6 TRBV28 - - TGTGCCAGCAGTCCTAATAATTCACCCCTCCACTTT CASSPNNSPLHF
TRBJ1-1 TRBV29-1 - - TGCAGCGTTGATGGGGGAAGGGGGACTGAAGCTTTCTTT CSVDGGRGTEAFF
TRBJ2-2 TRBV5-8 TRBD1 - TGTGCCAGCAGCTTGGCGGACAGGGGCACCGGGGAGCTGTTTTTT CASSLADRGTGELFF
TRBJ1-4 TRBV7-2 TRBD1 - TGTGCCAGCAGTCTGAACAGGGGGACAACTAATGAAAAACTGTTTTTT CASSLNRGTTNEKLFF
TRBJ2-7 TRBV5-1 - - TGCGCCAGCAGCTTGCCGGGACTGATCTACGAGCAGTACTTC CASSLPGLIYEQYF
TRBJ2-7 TRBV5-8 TRBD1 - TGTGCCAGCAGCGAGGACAGGGAATATTACGAGCAGTACTTC CASSEDREYYEQYF
TRBJ2-5 TRBV7-9 TRBD2 - TGTGCCAGCAGGTTTGGGGGGGGAGAGACCCAGTACTTC CASRFGGGETQYF
TRBJ2-7 TRBV19 - - TGTGCCAGTAGCGTGTCGGGGAACGAGCAGTACTTC CASSVSGNEQYF
TRBJ1-5 TRBV6-2/TRBV6-3 TRBD1 - TGTGCCAGCAGTTACTCGAGTCAGGGGGGATTCAGAGAACGCAATCAGCCCCAGCATTTT CASSYSSQGGFRERNQPQHF
TRBJ1-2 TRBV15 - - TGTGCCACCAGCGGGACATATGGCTACACCTTC CATSGTYGYTF
TRBJ1-1 TRBV13 - - TGTGCCAGCAGCCGGGGAATGAACACTGAAGCTTTCTTT CASSRGMNTEAFF
TRBJ2-4 TRBV7-8 TRBD2 - TGTGCCAGCAGCTCCTCCGGGACTAGCGGACTTCTCGGCAAAAACATTCAGTACTTC CASSSSGTSGLLGKNIQYF
TRBJ1-1 TRBV9 TRBD1 - TGTGCCAGCAGCCAAGGGACAGGGACGAACACTGAAGCTTTCTTT CASSQGTGTNTEAFF
TRBJ1-4 TRBV7-9 - - TGTGCCAGCAGCTTAGGAGGGGGAAACCCGAATGAAAAACTGTTTTTT CASSLGGGNPNEKLFF
TRBJ1-2 TRBV9 - - TGTGCCAGCAGCGTAGCGTGGCAGGGAGGTGGCTACACCTTC CASSVAWQGGGYTF
TRBJ2-1 TRBV9 TRBD1 - TGTGCCAGCAGCCCGGGACAGGGCCTCAATGAGCAGTTCTTC CASSPGQGLNEQFF
TRBJ1-6 TRBV2 - few TGTGCCAGCGCGCCGTCTAGGGGAAGTAATTCACCCCTCCACTTT CASAPSRGSNSPLHF
TRBJ1-6 TRBV19 TRBD1 - TGTGCCAGTTCCCAGCGGGTTGCAGGGGGCCTCAATTCACCCCTCCACTTT CASSQRVAGGLNSPLHF
TRBJ1-6 TRBV30 - - TGTGCCTGCTCCCCTGGACAGTCCCTTAATTCACCCCTCCACTTT CACSPGQSLNSPLHF
TRBJ1-6 TRBV21-1 - - TGTGCCAGCAGCAATTATAGACAGGGAAGCTCCTATAATTCACCCCTCCACTTT CASSNYRQGSSYNSPLHF
TRBJ2-1 TRBV5-1 TRBD1 - TGCGCCAGCAGCTTGGGTACAGGGGCTCACAATGAGCAGTTCTTC CASSLGTGAHNEQFF
TRBJ1-1 TRBV4-3 - - TGCGCCAGCAGCCAAGGAGCAGGGTTGCCTGAAGCTTTCTTT CASSQGAGLPEAFF
TRBJ2-3 TRBV15 TRBD1 - TGTGCCACCAGCAAACGACAGGGGGCAGGGGCAGATACGCAGTATTTT CATSKRQGAGADTQYF
TRBJ1-2 TRBV27 TRBD1 - TGTGCCAGCAGACGGACAGGGGGGACCAACTATGGCTACACCTTC CASRRTGGTNYGYTF
TRBJ1-4 TRBV19 TRBD1 - TGTGCCAGTAGTTTTCGACAGGGGACTAATGAAAAACTGTTTTTT CASSFRQGTNEKLFF